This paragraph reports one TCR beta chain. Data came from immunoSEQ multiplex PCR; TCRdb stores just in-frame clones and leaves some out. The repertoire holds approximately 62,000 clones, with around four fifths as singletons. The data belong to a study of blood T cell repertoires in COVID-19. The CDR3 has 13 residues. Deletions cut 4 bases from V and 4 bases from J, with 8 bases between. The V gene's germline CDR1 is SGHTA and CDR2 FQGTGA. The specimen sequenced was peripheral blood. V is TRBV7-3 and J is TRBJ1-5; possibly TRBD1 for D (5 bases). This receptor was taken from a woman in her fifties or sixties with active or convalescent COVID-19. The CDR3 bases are TGTGCCAGCAGCTCCGACAGAAATCAGCCCCAGCATTTT. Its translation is CASSSDRNQPQHF.